In its sample, the clone carrying this T cell receptor beta chain was seen a few times. Its specificity is not known. This sample stems from a study of beta chain features in type 1 diabetes. The CDR3 covers 14 residues. Trimming took off 5 bases at V and 3 bases at J, with 11 bases between the two ends. Looked up from germline, CDR1 is MNHEY and CDR2 is SVGAGI. Since all of the isolated RNA was reverse transcribed, expressed TCRB transcripts were what got sequenced. Sequencing was performed with immunoSEQ multiplex PCR; in TCRdb, only in-frame clones are kept and a portion is missing. The sample lists about 320,000 clones, about 15% occurring once. Sorted CD4+ subsets: naive, central memory, regulatory, stem cell-like memory (CD45RO/CCR7/CD25/CD127/CD95/CD27 panel). Study-wide points: Sampled from patients, naive, central memory and Treg TCRB repertoires appeared more similar than those sampled from healthy donors. People with Type 1 diabetes carried modestly yet significantly shorter TCRB CDR3s in all four CD4+ subsets.

The sequence came from a young man in good health. Sequencing was performed on central memory CD4+ T cells from blood. This sequence joins TRBV6-5 and TRBJ1-5; a possible D gene is TRBD1 (6 bases). The CDR3 spells CASSVSGHNQPQHF. In DNA form, the CDR3 reads TGTGCCAGCAGTGTGTCGGGACACAATCAGCCCCAGCATTTT.